Shown below are 9 T cell receptor beta chains from a single sample sequenced in a study of CD8+CD57+ T cells in acquired aplastic anemia. The study profiled TCR beta VDJ and CDR3 using genomic DNA as template. TCRdb re-called the reads with MiXCR, one entry per CDR3 protein. Of a few hundred thousand distinct CDR3 sequences in the sample, around 60% were seen once. Sequenced: sorted CD4+, CD8+, or CD8+CD57+ T cells (not recorded which) from PBMCs. The receptors derive from a human donor with severe aplastic anemia or a healthy control (not recorded which).

In its sample, this clonotype was seen many times. V is TRBV18 and J is TRBJ2-5, with D possibly being TRBD2 (5 bases). The V gene's germline CDR1 is KGHSH and CDR2 LQKENI. The CDR3 has 15 amino acids. V lost 3 bases and J lost 2, with 13 bases in between. The CDR3 is CASSPTPDSQETQYF. The DNA for the CDR3 is TGTGCCAGCTCACCGACTCCGGACTCTCAAGAGACCCAGTACTTC.

Details on this clonotype: This sequence may be a read error, since a much larger clone differs from it by one base. The chain has TRBV5-1 and TRBJ1-1; TRBD1 matches 10 bases. V shed 4 bases, J shed 6 bases, and the junction held 6 bases outside the gene matches. There are 14 residues in the CDR3. The germline V gene has CDR1 SGHRS and CDR2 YFSETQ. CDR3 DNA: TGCGCCAGCAGCCTTTCCGGGACAGGGGCTGAAGCTTTCTTT. It specifies CASSLSGTGAEAFF.

The chain is built from TRBV20-1 and TRBJ2-3, with D unresolved. The length of the CDR3 is 11 residues. The germline CDR1 and CDR2 sequences are DFQATT and SNEGSKA (reference sequence). Trimming cost V 5 bases and J 10 bases, with 13 bases left between them. CDR3 loop: CSAQDHWAQYF. DNA for the CDR3: TGCAGTGCTCAGGACCACTGGGCGCAGTATTTT.

Regarding this clonotype: This may stem from a read error, because a much larger clone lies one nucleotide away. This chain uses TRBV9 with TRBJ1-4; a possible D gene is TRBD1 (6 bases). In germline, CDR1 is SGDLS, CDR2 YYNGEE. Trimming took 0 bases from V and 8 from J, leaving 14 bases between them. This CDR3 region has 15 residues. CDR3 DNA: TGTGCCAGCAGCGTAGAGGGGGGGCTTTGGGAAAAACTGTTTTTT. This codes for CASSVEGGLWEKLFF.

The chain links TRBV29-1 to TRBJ2-7; D ambiguous. Germline V gene data show CDR1 as SQVTM and CDR2 as ANQGSEA. This CDR3 has 13 amino acids. The germline V and J ends were trimmed by 4 bases and 2 bases, with 12 bases remaining between them. Written as DNA, the CDR3 is TGCAGCGTTGTTCGGTCTGACACCTACGAGCAGTACTTC. Its protein is CSVVRSDTYEQYF.

The chain is built from TRBV5-1 and TRBJ1-3; the D gene is possibly TRBD1 (6 bases). The CDR3 consists of 16 residues. Germline V gene lookup returns CDR1 SGHRS and CDR2 YFSETQ. Between the trimmed V and J ends, which lost 2 bases and 4 bases, there was a span of 16 bases. CDR3 coding DNA: TGCGCCAGCAGCTTCGATCAGGGGAGGACCGGAAACACCATATATTTT. Residues: CASSFDQGRTGNTIYF.

The chain recombines TRBV20-1 with TRBJ2-7, with TRBD1 identical over 8 bases. The CDR3 has 17 residues. The V gene end was trimmed by 3 bases and the J gene end by 0 bases; junction bases not matched to a gene: 13. Germline values: CDR1 DFQATT, CDR2 SNEGSKA (reference sequence). CDR3 coding DNA: TGCAGTGCTAGGGGTTTAGGACAGGGTAACCCCTCCTACGAGCAGTACTTC. Translating gives CSARGLGQGNPSYEQYF.

The chain recombines TRBV15 with TRBJ2-5; TRBD2 aligns across 8 bases. Germline V gene lookup returns CDR1 LNHNV and CDR2 YYDKDF (reference sequence). This CDR3 has 17 amino acids. The junction had 10 bases not matched to a gene; V was cut back by 3 bases and J by 1 base. In nucleotides, the CDR3 is TGTGCCACCAGCAGTGCTGGGTATAGCGGGACCCAAGAGACCCAGTACTTC. Its protein is CATSSAGYSGTQETQYF.

This clonotype was picked up many times. The V and J genes are TRBV5-1 and TRBJ2-3; 10 nucleotides line up with TRBD1. The CDR3 sequence is 17 residues long. Germline CDR1 is SGHRS and CDR2 is YFSETQ. Trimming at V came to 0 bases and at J to 5 bases, leaving 9 bases not matched to a gene. CDR3 protein: CASSLALGTGALDTQYF. As DNA, the CDR3 is TGCGCCAGCAGCTTGGCCCTAGGGACAGGGGCGTTAGATACGCAGTATTTT.